This passage covers 17 T cell receptor beta chains from one sample sequenced in a study of blood T cell repertoires in COVID-19. TCRdb's copy holds only in-frame clones and misses some; the assay was immunoSEQ multiplex PCR. The sample shows approximately 64,000 clones, 81% of them seen only once. Sequencing was carried out using peripheral blood. These receptor sequences come from a woman aged 70-85 years with acute or convalescent COVID-19.

The V and J genes are TRBV14 and TRBJ2-3; D gene uncertain. From germline, CDR1 is SGHDN and CDR2 FVKESK. Trimming cost V 1 base and J 3 bases, with 5 bases left between them. The CDR3 is 13 amino acids. Written as DNA, the CDR3 is TGTGCCAGCAGCCAAGTACGGACAGATACGCAGTATTTT. Its translation is CASSQVRTDTQYF. The full variable domain, in which reference TRBV14 and TRBJ2-3 provide the parts outside the CDR3, is EAGVTQFPSHSVIEKGQTVTLRCDPISGHDNLYWYRRVMGKEIKFLLHFVKESKQDESGMPNNRFLAERTGGTYSTLKVQPAELEDSGVYFCASSQVRTDTQYFGPGTRLTVL.

Here the CDR3 DNA reads TGTGCCAGCAGTAAGGCAGGGGTTAAAGAGACCCAGTACTTC. Residues: CASSKAGVKETQYF. The chain couples TRBV27 to TRBJ2-5; tentative D call: TRBD1 (6 bases). The CDR3 runs to 14 residues. The germline gives CDR1 MNHEY, CDR2 SMNVEV (reference sequence). V shed 5 bases and J shed 3 bases, with 13 bases lying between them.

The chain joins TRBV28 to TRBJ1-4; perhaps TRBD1 as D (5 bases). Trimming took 10 bases from V and 0 from J, leaving 12 bases between them. The CDR3 extends over 14 amino acids. Germline loops: CDR1 MDHEN, CDR2 SYDVKM. The CDR3 is CAIPGGATNEKLFF. CDR3 coding DNA: TGTGCCATCCCGGGGGGGGCAACTAATGAAAAACTGTTTTTT. Full variable domain (remainder filled in from reference TRBV28 and TRBJ1-4): DVKVTQSSRYLVKRTGEKVFLECVQDMDHENMFWYRQDPGLGLRLIYFSYDVKMKEKGDIPEGYSVSREKKERFSLILESASTNQTSMYLCAIPGGATNEKLFFGSGTQLSVL.

This chain connects TRBV12-3 or TRBV12-4 to TRBJ2-1; D unclear. With 3 bases removed from V and 3 bases from J, the gap between germline ends came to 6 bases. This CDR3 is built from 13 residues. The CDR3 reads CASSFGRYNEQFF. In DNA, the CDR3 is TGTGCCAGCAGTTTTGGGCGCTACAATGAGCAGTTCTTC.

The chain recombines TRBV27 with TRBJ1-1, with D possibly TRBD1 on 5 matching bases. Trimming stripped 2 bases from V and 0 bases from J, with 7 bases between. The CDR3 has 14 amino acids. CDR1 is MNHEY, CDR2 SMNVEV, per germline (reference sequence). The CDR3: CASSLTGVNTEAFF. CDR3 coding DNA: TGTGCCAGCAGTTTAACGGGGGTGAACACTGAAGCTTTCTTT.

CDR3 protein: CASSQSSGEVSDTQYF. CDR3 bases: TGTGCCAGCAGCCAATCTAGCGGGGAAGTATCAGATACGCAGTATTTT. This chain connects TRBV3-1 (or the pseudogene TRBV3-2) to TRBJ2-3; 9 bases are a match to TRBD2. From germline, CDR1 is LGHDT and CDR2 YNNKEL (reference sequence). The CDR3 has 16 amino acids. V lost 2 bases to trimming and J lost 4 bases; unmatched junction nucleotides: 7.

The chain couples TRBV19 to TRBJ2-6; D uncertain. The CDR3 spans 14 residues. Between the trimmed V and J ends, which lost 5 bases and 0 bases, there was a span of 5 bases. From germline, CDR1 is LNHDA and CDR2 SQIVND (reference sequence). CDR3 sequence: CASSVNSGANVLTF. CDR3 coding DNA: TGTGCCAGTAGTGTAAACTCTGGGGCCAACGTCCTGACTTTC.

This chain joins TRBV12-3 or TRBV12-4 and TRBJ1-2; TRBD1 agrees at 7 bases. V lost 6 bases and J lost 6; bases outside the gene matches: 7. The CDR3 is 13 amino acids. CDR3 DNA: TGTGCCAGCAGCTCCGCCAGGGGGAATGGCTACACCTTC. Amino acids: CASSSARGNGYTF.

The rearrangement links TRBV5-1 to TRBJ1-5; 9 nucleotides match TRBD1. The CDR3 extends over 14 amino acids. CDR1 and CDR2 (germline): SGHRS, YFSETQ. The junction had 4 bases not matched to a gene; V was cut back by 4 bases and J by 5 bases. CDR3 in DNA: TGCGCCAGCAGCCCCGGACAGGGGTATCAGCCCCAGCATTTT. It is translated as CASSPGQGYQPQHF.

A few counts support this clone. The V and J genes are TRBV5-4 and TRBJ2-3; weak D call: TRBD2 (5 bases). The CDR3 is 14 amino acids. The germline CDR1 and CDR2 sequences are SGHNT and YYREEE (reference sequence). V dropped 4 bases and J dropped 8 bases, with 17 bases sitting between them. In nucleotides, the CDR3 is TGTGCCAGCAGCCCTGACCTCACGGGGTCTACGCAGTATTTT. Protein: CASSPDLTGSTQYF. The full variable domain, in which reference TRBV5-4 and TRBJ2-3 provide the parts outside the CDR3, is ETGVTQSPTHLIKTRGQQVTLRCSSQSGHNTVSWYQQALGQGPQFIFQYYREEENGRGNFPPRFSGLQFPNYSSELNVNALELDDSALYLCASSPDLTGSTQYFGPGTRLTVL.

V and J are TRBV2 and TRBJ1-5; the D is unclear. The V gene lost 7 bases and the J gene lost 1 base, with 14 bases spanning the gap. The CDR3 is made up of 15 amino acids. Germline V lookup: CDR1 SNHLY, CDR2 FYNNEI. The CDR3 loop reads CASTEVGGSNQPQHF. The CDR3 nucleotides read TGTGCCAGCACGGAGGTGGGCGGGAGCAATCAGCCCCAGCATTTT.

This clone was seen a single time. The chain uses TRBV4-2 and TRBJ2-1; TRBD2 is a possible D gene (5 bases). The ends were cut back, 3 bases at V and 4 bases at J, with 16 bases in the middle. The CDR3 consists of 16 residues. CDR1 LGHNA and CDR2 YNFKEQ come from the germline V gene. CDR3 bases: TGTGCCAGCAGCCACGTCAAGGACTCCGCTTACAATGAGCAGTTCTTC. Its protein product is CASSHVKDSAYNEQFF.

This clone was observed a single time. V is TRBV19 and J is TRBJ2-2, with 8 bases identical to TRBD1. From germline, CDR1 is LNHDA and CDR2 SQIVND (reference sequence). V shed 6 bases and J 5 bases; nucleotides not matched to a gene: 5. The CDR3 covers 14 residues. CDR3 region: CASRMDRETGELFF. The DNA of the CDR3 is TGTGCCAGTAGGATGGACAGGGAGACCGGGGAGCTGTTTTTT.

The V call is TRBV2, the J call TRBJ1-4, with D perhaps matching TRBD1 (5 bases). The germline gives CDR1 SNHLY, CDR2 FYNNEI. The V and J ends lost 5 bases and 5 bases respectively, with 12 bases between them. This CDR3 contains 14 residues. DNA for the CDR3: TGTGCCAGCAGTATACAGGCGCCCAATGAAAAACTGTTTTTT. This gives the protein CASSIQAPNEKLFF.

This clone has a handful of counts. J is TRBJ1-5 and V is TRBV28; 7 bases are a match to TRBD1. Trimming cost V 8 bases and J 9 bases; bases outside gene matches: 16. CDR3 length: 15 residues. Germline values: CDR1 MDHEN, CDR2 SYDVKM. The CDR3 DNA reads TGTGCCAGCGCTTATTTACAGGGGACCCGGGGGCCCCAGCATTTT. Amino acid sequence: CASAYLQGTRGPQHF.

The chain carries TRBV9 and TRBJ2-1; no definite D call. CDR1 and CDR2 from the germline V gene are SGDLS and YYNGEE. The CDR3 is made up of 13 amino acids. Trimming took 4 bases from V and 8 from J, leaving 13 bases between them. CDR3 protein: CASSKPVHDEQFF. DNA of the CDR3: TGTGCCAGCAGCAAACCCGTACATGATGAGCAGTTCTTC.

J is TRBJ1-2 and V is TRBV29-1; perhaps TRBD1 as D (5 bases). The CDR3 length is 11 residues. CDR1 is SQVTM and CDR2 is ANQGSEA in the germline V gene. Trimming took off 7 bases at V and 0 bases at J, with 6 bases between the two ends. CDR3 in DNA: TGCAGCGCGACAGCTAACTATGGCTACACCTTC. It encodes CSATANYGYTF.